These T cell receptor beta chains were read from a single sample in a study of shared clonotypes between healthy human individuals. The data were produced by immunoSEQ multiplex PCR, yet TCRdb's version contains in-frame clones alone and is incomplete. The sample carries 600,000 or so clones, roughly 98% recorded once. What was sequenced was naive CD8+ T cells sorted from blood. These receptors all come from a man aged 25-45 years in good health. The conserved cysteine and the conserved F or W are not part of the CDR3 here.

v_call cdr3_length cdr3_aa
TRBV29-1 13 SVDESPDLNYGYT
TRBV9 9 ASGTSTEAF
TRBV7-9 11 ASRPRDSYEQY
TRBV4-2 16 ASSQEGGTSGSLGELF
TRBV10-2 13 ASSESNRVRQPQH
TRBV28 12 ASSFDGITYEQY
TRBV18 15 ASSPTRGDPSNQPQH
TRBV7-9 14 ASSLVAGGVYNEQF
TRBV7-9 13 ASSLAGGSTDTQY
TRBV14 12 ASSLESSYNEQF
TRBV6-5 9 ASSHRNEQF
TRBV5-1 13 ASSLGRGGQETQY
TRBV11-2 12 ASSDWRSWDTQY
TRBV6-5 11 ASRDLPQETQY
TRBV30 11 AWSPGTSYEQY
TRBV27 11 ASSLGLHEKLF
TRBV7-8 12 ASSSAGYTGELF
TRBV9 11 ASSVVSNTEAF
TRBV13 11 ASSLLPTGELF
TRBV4-1 15 ASSQGQGPGGPYEQY
TRBV27 12 ASSPLVPYDEQY
TRBV6-1 12 ASSEEDRGYGYT
TRBV4-1 12 ASSAEDSYNEQF
TRBV10-2 13 ASSESKVFADTQY
TRBV7-3 13 ASSLLAGDAGELF
TRBV4-1 12 ASSQNDNQETQY
TRBV11-2 12 ASSLGPGSYEQY
TRBV29-1 12 SVGRETQVYGYT
TRBV5-4 14 ASSLGRDRGRYGYT
TRBV13 11 ASSPRDYNEQF